This passage covers 17 T cell receptor beta chains from one sample sequenced in a study of T cells in localized non-small cell lung cancer. Libraries were prepared by immunoSEQ multiplex PCR; TCRdb keeps only in-frame clonotypes and omits some of them. The sample holds 60,000 to 85,000 clones, 86% seen once. This sample comprised peripheral blood, obtained before any cancer treatment. These receptors were obtained from a male donor aged 60 or over with stage III squamous cell lung carcinoma.

The chain uses TRBV7-2 and TRBJ2-5; D uncertain. Germline V gene data show CDR1 as SGHTA and CDR2 as FQGNSA. The CDR3 loop spans 12 amino acids. V was shortened by 5 bases and J by 5 bases, with 9 bases between the two germline ends. The CDR3 DNA follows: TGTGCCAGCAGCCCGCTTGCGGAGACCCAGTACTTC. Translation gives CASSPLAETQYF.

J is TRBJ1-1 and V is TRBV5-4, with 10 bases aligning to TRBD1. This CDR3 has 14 residues. The V gene's germline CDR1 is SGHNT and CDR2 YYREEE (reference sequence). J gave up 6 bases and V 2 bases, and 4 bases lay outside the gene matches. The CDR3, as DNA: TGTGCCAGCAGCTTTGGACAGGGGGTTGCTGAAGCTTTCTTT. Amino acid sequence: CASSFGQGVAEAFF.

The chain couples TRBV5-4 to TRBJ2-1; D is perhaps TRBD1 (5 bases). Trimming stripped 1 base from V and 6 bases from J, with 8 bases between. The CDR3 spans 13 residues. Germline loops: CDR1 SGHNT, CDR2 YYREEE (reference sequence). The chain's CDR3 is CASSLQGSNEQFF. The CDR3 DNA is TGTGCCAGCAGCTTGCAGGGAAGCAATGAGCAGTTCTTC.

V gene TRBV5-4 combines with J gene TRBJ2-1; 10 bases are shared with TRBD2. V trimming: 4 bases; J trimming: 5 bases; junction bases outside the gene matches: 6. The CDR3 is made up of 15 amino acids. Germline CDR1 SGHNT, CDR2 YYREEE (reference sequence). The CDR3 loop reads CASSESSGGHNEQFF. CDR3 nucleotide sequence: TGTGCCAGCAGCGAGTCTAGCGGGGGCCACAATGAGCAGTTCTTC.

CDR3 sequence reads: CASSIEGDRHDTQYF. The CDR3 region has the DNA TGTGCCAGTAGTATAGAAGGGGACAGGCATGATACGCAGTATTTT. This sequence joins TRBV19 and TRBJ2-3, with 8 bases lining up with TRBD1. The germline gives CDR1 LNHDA, CDR2 SQIVND (reference sequence). The CDR3 extends over 15 amino acids. V shed 0 bases and J 6 bases; nucleotides not matched to a gene: 5.

V usage is TRBV5-5 and J usage is TRBJ1-2; D is possibly TRBD1 (6 bases). CDR1 and CDR2 (germline): SGHKS, YYEKEE (reference sequence). The CDR3 length is 13 residues. The V and J ends lost 5 bases and 3 bases respectively, with 11 bases between them. The DNA of the CDR3 is TGTGCCAGCAGGCCAGGGGACTACTATGGCTACACCTTC. Encoded protein: CASRPGDYYGYTF.

The chain is built from TRBV19 and TRBJ1-6, with no clear D. Germline assignment: CDR1 LNHDA and CDR2 SQIVND (reference sequence). Trimming shortened V by 5 bases and J by 8 bases, and 16 bases separated the two germline ends. This CDR3 region has 15 residues. CDR3 nucleotide sequence: TGTGCCAGTAGTTCTGACGGGTGGAGGGATTCACCCCTCCACTTT. It yields the protein CASSSDGWRDSPLHF.

The V call is TRBV7-2, the J call TRBJ2-1; D remains unclear. The CDR3 runs to 14 residues. The V and J ends lost 4 bases and 8 bases respectively, with 15 bases between them. CDR1 and CDR2 from the germline V gene are SGHTA and FQGNSA. The CDR3 bases are TGTGCCAGCAGCTCCGAGTTTAGGATGGATGAGCAGTTCTTC. Translating gives CASSSEFRMDEQFF.

Notes on this clone: The same CDR3 also results from other DNA sequences found in this sample. The gene calls are TRBV25-1 and TRBJ2-7, with D hard to call. Germline V gene data show CDR1 as MGHDK and CDR2 as SYGVNS. This CDR3 is built from 11 residues. V shed 2 bases and J shed 3 bases, with 2 bases lying between them. As DNA, the CDR3 is TGTGCCAGCAGTGAACGCTACGAGCAGTACTTC. Amino acids: CASSERYEQYF.

This chain uses TRBV10-2 with TRBJ2-1; tentatively, D is TRBD2 (5 bases). The germline V and J ends were trimmed by 6 bases and 9 bases, with 15 bases remaining between them. The CDR3 contains 13 residues. Germline V gives CDR1 WSHSY, CDR2 SAAADI. The CDR3 loop reads CASSAGPSVEQFF. The CDR3 coding sequence is TGCGCCAGCAGCGCGGGCCCCTCGGTTGAGCAGTTCTTC.

Here the CDR3 DNA reads TGTGCCTGGAGTGTACGGCGGGAGCAGTACTTC. Its translation is CAWSVRREQYF. The chain carries TRBV30 and TRBJ2-5, with 7 bases that match TRBD2. Germline CDR1 and CDR2: GTSNPN and SVGIG (reference sequence). J was trimmed by 11 bases and V by 0 bases; bases with no gene match: 3. The CDR3 loop spans 11 amino acids.

On this clone: Other DNA sequences of this sample code for an identical CDR3. The chain combines TRBV6-5 with TRBJ1-1, with D maybe TRBD1 (5 bases). V lost 0 bases and J lost 0, with 5 bases in between. CDR3 size: 14 residues. Germline CDR1 MNHEY, CDR2 SVGAGI. Here the CDR3 DNA reads TGTGCCAGCAGTTACTCGGGGGTGAACACTGAAGCTTTCTTT. Amino acid sequence: CASSYSGVNTEAFF.

This clone was seen only a few times. This sequence joins TRBV30 and TRBJ2-7; no clear D gene. Between the trimmed V and J ends, which lost 3 bases and 7 bases, there was a span of 13 bases. Germline assignment: CDR1 GTSNPN and CDR2 SVGIG (reference sequence). There are 12 residues in the CDR3. CDR3: CAWSPSLWEQYF. CDR3 bases: TGTGCCTGGAGCCCCTCCTTGTGGGAGCAGTACTTC. The full variable domain, rest sourced from reference TRBV30 and TRBJ2-7, is SQTIHQWPATLVQPVGSPLSLECTVEGTSNPNLYWYRQAAGRGLQLLFYSVGIGQISSEVPQNLSASRPQDRQFILSSKKLLLSDSGFYLCAWSPSLWEQYFGPGTRLTVT.

The chain couples TRBV25-1 to TRBJ1-1; a weak D match, TRBD1 (5 bases). This CDR3 has 15 amino acids. Trimming stripped 5 bases from V and 4 bases from J, with 17 bases between. Looked up from germline, CDR1 is MGHDK and CDR2 is SYGVNS. CDR3: CASSKNEGRGTEAFF. The CDR3 nucleotides read TGTGCCAGCAGTAAGAACGAGGGTAGGGGCACTGAAGCTTTCTTT.

V gene TRBV19 combines with J gene TRBJ2-3; D not certain. This CDR3 has 10 amino acids. Germline CDR1 and CDR2: LNHDA and SQIVND (reference sequence). Trimming pared 9 bases from V and 5 bases from J, leaving 6 bases between. The CDR3 DNA is TGTGCCAGCGGCCTAGATACGCAGTATTTT. Protein product: CASGLDTQYF.

The chain recombines TRBV9 with TRBJ2-3; 9 nucleotides line up with TRBD2. This CDR3 spans 17 amino acids. V gave up 4 bases and J gave up 1 base; unmatched junction bases: 10. The germline gives CDR1 SGDLS, CDR2 YYNGEE. The CDR3 DNA sequence: TGTGCCAGCAGCCCCGGGGTAGCGGGGGCCGGCACAGATACGCAGTATTTT. As protein: CASSPGVAGAGTDTQYF. Full variable domain (missing parts from reference TRBV9 and TRBJ2-3): DSGVTQTPKHLITATGQRVTLRCSPRSGDLSVYWYQQSLDQGLQFLIQYYNGEERAKGNILERFSAQQFPDLHSELNLSSLELGDSALYFCASSPGVAGAGTDTQYFGPGTRLTVL.

The chain is built from TRBV7-9 and TRBJ2-7; perhaps D is TRBD1 or TRBD2 (5 bases each). The CDR3 covers 14 residues. Between the trimmed V and J ends, which lost 5 bases and 7 bases, there was a span of 18 bases. Germline assignment: CDR1 SEHNR and CDR2 FQNEAQ (reference sequence). The CDR3 DNA reads as TGTGCCAGCAGCCCAGGGCCCCGGGGCGGTGAGCAGTACTTC. Translated: CASSPGPRGGEQYF.